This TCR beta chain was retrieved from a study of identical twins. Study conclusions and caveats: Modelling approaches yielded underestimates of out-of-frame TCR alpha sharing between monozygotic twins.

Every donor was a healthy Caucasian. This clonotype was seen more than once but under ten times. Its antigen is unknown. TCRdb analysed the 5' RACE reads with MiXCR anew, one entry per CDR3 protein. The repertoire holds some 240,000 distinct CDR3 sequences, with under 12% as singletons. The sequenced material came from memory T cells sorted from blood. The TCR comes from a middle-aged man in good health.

This CDR3 reads CASTPGRGTYEQYF. In DNA, the CDR3 is TGTGCCAGCACACCGGGGAGGGGGACCTACGAGCAGTACTTC. The rearrangement joins TRBV6-2 or TRBV6-3 to TRBJ2-7; D may be TRBD2 (7 bases). V was shortened by 7 bases and J by 2 bases, with 15 bases between the two germline ends. Germline CDR1 MNHEY, CDR2 SVGEGT. The CDR3 is made up of 14 amino acids.